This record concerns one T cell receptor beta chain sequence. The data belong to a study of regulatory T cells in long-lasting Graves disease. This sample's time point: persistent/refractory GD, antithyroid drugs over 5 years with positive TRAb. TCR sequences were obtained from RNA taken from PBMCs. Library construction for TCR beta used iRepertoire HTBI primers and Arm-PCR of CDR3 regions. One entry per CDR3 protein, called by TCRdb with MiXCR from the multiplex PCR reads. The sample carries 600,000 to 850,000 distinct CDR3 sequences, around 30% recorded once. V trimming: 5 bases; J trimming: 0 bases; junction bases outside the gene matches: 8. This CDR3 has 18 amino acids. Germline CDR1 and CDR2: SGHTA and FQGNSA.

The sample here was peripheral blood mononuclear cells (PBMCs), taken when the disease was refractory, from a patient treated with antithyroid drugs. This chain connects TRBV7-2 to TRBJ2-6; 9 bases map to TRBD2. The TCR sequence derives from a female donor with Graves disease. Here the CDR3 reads CASSPLVAGASGANVLTF. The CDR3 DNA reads TGTGCCAGCAGCCCCCTAGTAGCGGGAGCCTCTGGGGCCAACGTCCTGACTTTC.